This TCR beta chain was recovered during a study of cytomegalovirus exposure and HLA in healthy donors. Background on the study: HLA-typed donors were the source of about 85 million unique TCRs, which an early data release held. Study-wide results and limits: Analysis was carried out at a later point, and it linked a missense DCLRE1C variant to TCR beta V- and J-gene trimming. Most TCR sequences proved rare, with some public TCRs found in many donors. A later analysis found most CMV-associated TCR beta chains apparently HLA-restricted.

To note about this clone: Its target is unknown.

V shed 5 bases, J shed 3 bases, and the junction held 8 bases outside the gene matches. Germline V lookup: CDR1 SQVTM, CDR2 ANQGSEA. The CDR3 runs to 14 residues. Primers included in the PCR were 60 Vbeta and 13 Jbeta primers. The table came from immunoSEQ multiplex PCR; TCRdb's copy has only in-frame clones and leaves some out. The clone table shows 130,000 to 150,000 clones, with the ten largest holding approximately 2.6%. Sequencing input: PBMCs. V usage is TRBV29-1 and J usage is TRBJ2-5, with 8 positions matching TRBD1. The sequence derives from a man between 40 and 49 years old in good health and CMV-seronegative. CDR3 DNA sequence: TGCAGCGTTCCGACAGGGGATAAAGAAGAGACCCAGTACTTC. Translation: CSVPTGDKEETQYF.